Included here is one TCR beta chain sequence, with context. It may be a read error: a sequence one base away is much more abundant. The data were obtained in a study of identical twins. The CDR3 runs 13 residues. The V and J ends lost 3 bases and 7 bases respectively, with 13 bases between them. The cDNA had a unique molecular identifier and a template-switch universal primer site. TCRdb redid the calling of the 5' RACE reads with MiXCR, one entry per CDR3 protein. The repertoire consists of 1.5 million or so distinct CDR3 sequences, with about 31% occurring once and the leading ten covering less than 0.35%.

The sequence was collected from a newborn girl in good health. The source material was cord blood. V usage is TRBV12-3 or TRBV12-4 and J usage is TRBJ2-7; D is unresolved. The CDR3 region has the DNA TGTGCCAGCAGTTTTTTTGGGTACAATGAGCAGTACTTC. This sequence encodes CASSFFGYNEQYF.